This entry concerns a single TCR beta chain. As yet, its antigen is unknown. The sample originates from a study of T cells in Graves' hyperthyroidism and ophthalmopathy. Study findings and constraints: Before onset, ophthalmopathy was predicted by the model a median about six months earlier. Ophthalmopathy and stable hyperthyroidism were told apart by a 13 V-J model. Most thyroid clonotypes expanded above 0.001 appeared in blood too.

Exclusion criteria comprised uncontrolled infection, other autoimmune disease, pregnancy or lactation. Looked up from germline, CDR1 is SGHAT and CDR2 is FQNNGV. Trimming pared 6 bases from V and 6 bases from J, leaving 21 bases between. CDR3 length: 15 amino acids. RNA transcripts yielded amplified TCR beta CDR3 regions. First-round RT-PCR with HTBI primers amplified the TCR CDR3 region. Each CDR3 protein gets one entry after TCRdb re-called the multiplex PCR reads with MiXCR. The sample contains over 500,000 distinct CDR3 sequences, 46% of which appear only once. Sample: peripheral blood or thyroid tissue (not recorded which). This TCR came from an adult woman with Graves' disease, either hyperthyroidism or ophthalmopathy (not recorded which). The J gene is TRBJ2-7, the V gene TRBV11-2; a weak D match, TRBD2 (6 bases). CDR3 nucleotides: TGTGCCAGCAGTTTTACCGGGACTCACACGACCGAGCAGTACTTC. It encodes CASSFTGTHTTEQYF.